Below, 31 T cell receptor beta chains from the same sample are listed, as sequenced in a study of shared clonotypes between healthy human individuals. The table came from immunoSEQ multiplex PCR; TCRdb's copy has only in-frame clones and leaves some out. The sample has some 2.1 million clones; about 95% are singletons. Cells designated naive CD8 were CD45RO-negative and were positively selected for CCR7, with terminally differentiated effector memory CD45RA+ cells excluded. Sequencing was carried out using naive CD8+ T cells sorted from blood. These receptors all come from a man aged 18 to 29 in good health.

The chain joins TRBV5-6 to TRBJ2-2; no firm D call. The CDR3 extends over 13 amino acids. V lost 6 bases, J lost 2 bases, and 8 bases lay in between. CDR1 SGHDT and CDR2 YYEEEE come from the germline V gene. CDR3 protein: CASNAENTGELFF. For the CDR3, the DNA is TGTGCCAGCAACGCAGAAAACACCGGGGAGCTGTTTTTT.

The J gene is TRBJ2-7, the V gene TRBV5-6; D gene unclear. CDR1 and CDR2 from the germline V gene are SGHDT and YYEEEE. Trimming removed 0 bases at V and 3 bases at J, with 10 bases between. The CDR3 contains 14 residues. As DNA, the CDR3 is TGTGCCAGCAGCTTGGGACCGTCGGGCTACGAGCAGTACTTC. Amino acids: CASSLGPSGYEQYF.

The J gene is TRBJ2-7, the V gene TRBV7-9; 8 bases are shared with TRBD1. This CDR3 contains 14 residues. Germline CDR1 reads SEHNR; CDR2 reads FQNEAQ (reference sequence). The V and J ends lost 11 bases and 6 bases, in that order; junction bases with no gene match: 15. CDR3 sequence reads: CAGQTGDLFGEQYF. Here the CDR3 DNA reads TGTGCCGGTCAGACAGGGGACCTATTCGGCGAGCAGTACTTC.

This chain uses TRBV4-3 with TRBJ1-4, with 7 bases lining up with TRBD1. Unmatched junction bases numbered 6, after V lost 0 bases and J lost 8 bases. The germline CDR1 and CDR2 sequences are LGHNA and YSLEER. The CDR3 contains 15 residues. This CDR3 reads CASSQDQGGGEKLFF. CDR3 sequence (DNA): TGCGCCAGCAGCCAAGATCAGGGGGGTGGAGAAAAACTGTTTTTT.

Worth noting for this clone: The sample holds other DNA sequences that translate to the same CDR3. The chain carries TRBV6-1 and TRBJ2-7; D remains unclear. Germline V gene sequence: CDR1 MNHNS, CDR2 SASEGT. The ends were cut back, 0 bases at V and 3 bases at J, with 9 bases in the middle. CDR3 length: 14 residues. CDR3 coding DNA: TGTGCCAGCAGTGAAGCGCCGGGCGGCTACGAGCAGTACTTC. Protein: CASSEAPGGYEQYF.

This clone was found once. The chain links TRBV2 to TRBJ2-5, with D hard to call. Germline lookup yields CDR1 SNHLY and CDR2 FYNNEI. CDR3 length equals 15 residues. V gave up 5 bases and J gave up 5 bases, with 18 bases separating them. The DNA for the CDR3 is TGTGCCAGCAGTAGGGTCCCCGCTGCTGCGGAGACCCAGTACTTC. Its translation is CASSRVPAAAETQYF.

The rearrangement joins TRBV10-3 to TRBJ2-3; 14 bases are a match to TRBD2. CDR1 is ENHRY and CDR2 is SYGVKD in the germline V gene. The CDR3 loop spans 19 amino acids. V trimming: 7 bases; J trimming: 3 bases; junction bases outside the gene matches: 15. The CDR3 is CAITPGLAGAEAVTDTQYF. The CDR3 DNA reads TGTGCCATCACACCGGGACTAGCGGGAGCGGAGGCAGTGACAGATACGCAGTATTTT.

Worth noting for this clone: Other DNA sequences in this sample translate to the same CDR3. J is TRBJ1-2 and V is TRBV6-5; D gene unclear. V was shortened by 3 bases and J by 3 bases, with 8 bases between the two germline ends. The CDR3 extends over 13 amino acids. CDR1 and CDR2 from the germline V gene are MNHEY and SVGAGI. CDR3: CASSYGEDYGYTF. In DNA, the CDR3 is TGTGCCAGCAGTTATGGGGAGGACTATGGCTACACCTTC.

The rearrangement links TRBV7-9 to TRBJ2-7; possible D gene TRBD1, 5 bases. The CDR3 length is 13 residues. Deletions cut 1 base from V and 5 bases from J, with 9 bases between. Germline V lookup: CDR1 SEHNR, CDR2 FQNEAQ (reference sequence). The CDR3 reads CASSLEGRDEQYF. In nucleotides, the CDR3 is TGTGCCAGCAGCTTAGAGGGCAGGGACGAGCAGTACTTC. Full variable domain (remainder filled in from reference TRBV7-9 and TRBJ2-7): DTGVSQNPRHKITKRGQNVTFRCDPISEHNRLYWYRQTLGQGPEFLTYFQNEAQLEKSRLLSDRFSAERPKGSFSTLEIQRTEQGDSAMYLCASSLEGRDEQYFGPGTRLTVT.

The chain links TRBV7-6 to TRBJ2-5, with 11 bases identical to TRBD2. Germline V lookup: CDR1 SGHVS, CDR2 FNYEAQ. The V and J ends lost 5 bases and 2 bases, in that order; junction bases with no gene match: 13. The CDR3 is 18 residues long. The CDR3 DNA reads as TGTGCCAGCAGCCCGAGACTAGCGGGAAGATTATTGCAAGAGACCCAGTACTTC. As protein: CASSPRLAGRLLQETQYF.

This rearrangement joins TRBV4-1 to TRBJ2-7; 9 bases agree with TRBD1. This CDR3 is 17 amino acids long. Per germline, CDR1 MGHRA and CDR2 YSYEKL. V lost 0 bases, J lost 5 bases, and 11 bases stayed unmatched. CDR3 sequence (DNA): TGCGCCAGCAGCCAAGATGGTGGCGGACAGGGGCTAAACGAGCAGTACTTC. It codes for CASSQDGGGQGLNEQYF.

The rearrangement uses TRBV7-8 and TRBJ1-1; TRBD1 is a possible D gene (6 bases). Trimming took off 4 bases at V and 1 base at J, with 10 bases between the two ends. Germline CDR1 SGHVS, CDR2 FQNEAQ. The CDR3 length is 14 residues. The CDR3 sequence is CASSSDSGNTEAFF. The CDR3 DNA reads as TGTGCCAGCAGCTCGGACAGTGGGAACACTGAAGCTTTCTTT.

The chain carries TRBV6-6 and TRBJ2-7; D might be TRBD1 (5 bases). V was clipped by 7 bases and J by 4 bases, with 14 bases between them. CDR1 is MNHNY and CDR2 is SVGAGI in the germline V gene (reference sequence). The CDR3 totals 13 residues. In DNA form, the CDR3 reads TGTGCCAGCACCCCCATGGCAGGGTACGAGCAGTACTTC. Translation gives CASTPMAGYEQYF.

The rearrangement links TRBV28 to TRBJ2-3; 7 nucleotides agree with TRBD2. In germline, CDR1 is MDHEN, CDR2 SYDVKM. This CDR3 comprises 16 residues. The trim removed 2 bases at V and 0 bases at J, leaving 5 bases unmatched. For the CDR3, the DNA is TGTGCCAGCAGTTTAGGGCTAGCGGTGAGCACAGATACGCAGTATTTT. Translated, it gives CASSLGLAVSTDTQYF.

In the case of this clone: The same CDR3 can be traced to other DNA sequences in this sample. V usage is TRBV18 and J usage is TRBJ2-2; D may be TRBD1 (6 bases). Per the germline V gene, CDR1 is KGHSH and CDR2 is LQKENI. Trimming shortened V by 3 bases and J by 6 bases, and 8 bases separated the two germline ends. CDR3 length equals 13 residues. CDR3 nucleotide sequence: TGTGCCAGCTCACCCGCAGGGGCCGGGGAGCTGTTTTTT. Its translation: CASSPAGAGELFF. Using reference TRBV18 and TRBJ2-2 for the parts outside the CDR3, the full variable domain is NAGVMQNPRHLVRRRGQEARLRCSPMKGHSHVYWYRQLPEEGLKFMVYLQKENIIDESGMPKERFSAEFPKEGPSILRIQQVVRGDSAAYFCASSPAGAGELFFGEGSRLTVL.

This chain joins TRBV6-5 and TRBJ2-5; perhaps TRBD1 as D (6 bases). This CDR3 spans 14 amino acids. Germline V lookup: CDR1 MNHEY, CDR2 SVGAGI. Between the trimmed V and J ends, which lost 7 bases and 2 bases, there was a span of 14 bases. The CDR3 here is CASNSDSLQETQYF. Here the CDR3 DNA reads TGTGCCAGCAACTCGGACAGCCTACAAGAGACCCAGTACTTC.

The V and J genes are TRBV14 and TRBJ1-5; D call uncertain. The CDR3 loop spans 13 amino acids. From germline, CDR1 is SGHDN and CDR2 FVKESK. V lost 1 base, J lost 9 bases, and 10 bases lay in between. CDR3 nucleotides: TGTGCCAGCAGCCAAGCAGGCGATGGGCCCCAGCATTTT. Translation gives CASSQAGDGPQHF. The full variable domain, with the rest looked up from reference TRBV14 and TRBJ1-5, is EAGVTQFPSHSVIEKGQTVTLRCDPISGHDNLYWYRRVMGKEIKFLLHFVKESKQDESGMPNNRFLAERTGGTYSTLKVQPAELEDSGVYFCASSQAGDGPQHFGDGTRLSIL.

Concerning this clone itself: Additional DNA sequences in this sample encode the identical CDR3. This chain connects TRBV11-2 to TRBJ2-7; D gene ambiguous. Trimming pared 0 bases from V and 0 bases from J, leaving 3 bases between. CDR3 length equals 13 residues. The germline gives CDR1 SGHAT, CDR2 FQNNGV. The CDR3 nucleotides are TGTGCCAGCAGCTTAGAAAGCTCCTACGAGCAGTACTTC. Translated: CASSLESSYEQYF. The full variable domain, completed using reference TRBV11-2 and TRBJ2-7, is EAGVAQSPRYKIIEKRQSVAFWCNPISGHATLYWYQQILGQGPKLLIQFQNNGVVDDSQLPKDRFSAERLKGVDSTLKIQPAKLEDSAVYLCASSLESSYEQYFGPGTRLTVT.

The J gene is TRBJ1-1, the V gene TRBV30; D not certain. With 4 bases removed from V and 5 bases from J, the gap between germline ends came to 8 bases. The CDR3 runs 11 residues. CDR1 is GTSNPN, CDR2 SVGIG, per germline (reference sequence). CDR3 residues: CAWILGTEAFF. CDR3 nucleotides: TGTGCCTGGATATTGGGAACTGAAGCTTTCTTT.

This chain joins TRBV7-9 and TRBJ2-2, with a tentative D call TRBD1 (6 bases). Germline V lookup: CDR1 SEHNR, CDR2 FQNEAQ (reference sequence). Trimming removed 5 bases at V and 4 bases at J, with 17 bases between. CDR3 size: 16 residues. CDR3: CASSPLTGSSTGELFF. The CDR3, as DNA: TGTGCCAGCAGCCCTCTTACAGGGTCGAGCACCGGGGAGCTGTTTTTT.

In DNA form, the CDR3 reads TGTGCCAGCAGCTTAGCCAGTTCGGCCTATAATTCACCCCTCCACTTT. Amino acid sequence: CASSLASSAYNSPLHF. This chain uses TRBV11-2 with TRBJ1-6; no clear D gene. Trimming took 1 base from V and 2 from J, leaving 9 bases between them. Germline loops: CDR1 SGHAT, CDR2 FQNNGV. The CDR3 is made up of 16 amino acids. Full variable domain (missing parts from reference TRBV11-2 and TRBJ1-6): EAGVAQSPRYKIIEKRQSVAFWCNPISGHATLYWYQQILGQGPKLLIQFQNNGVVDDSQLPKDRFSAERLKGVDSTLKIQPAKLEDSAVYLCASSLASSAYNSPLHFGNGTRLTVT.

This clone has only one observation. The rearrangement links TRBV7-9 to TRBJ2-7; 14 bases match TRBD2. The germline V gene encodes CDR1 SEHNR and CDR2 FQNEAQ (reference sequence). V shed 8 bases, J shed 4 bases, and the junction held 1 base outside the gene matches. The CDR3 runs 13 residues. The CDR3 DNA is TGTGCCAGCGGACTAGCGGGGGGTTACGAGCAGTACTTC. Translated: CASGLAGGYEQYF.

The CDR3 spells CASSLDSWGEKLFF. DNA of the CDR3: TGTGCCAGCAGCTTGGACTCATGGGGTGAAAAACTGTTTTTT. The chain carries TRBV7-8 and TRBJ1-4; unclear D gene. This CDR3 has 14 residues. CDR1 and CDR2 from the germline V gene are SGHVS and FQNEAQ. V was trimmed by 3 bases and J by 7 bases, leaving 12 bases between them.

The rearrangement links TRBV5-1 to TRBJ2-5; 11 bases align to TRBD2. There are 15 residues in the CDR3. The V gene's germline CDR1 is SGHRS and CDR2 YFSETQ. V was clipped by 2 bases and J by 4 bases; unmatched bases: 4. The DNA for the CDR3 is TGCGCCAGCAGCTTTTCCGGGACTAGCGGAGAGACCCAGTACTTC. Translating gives CASSFSGTSGETQYF. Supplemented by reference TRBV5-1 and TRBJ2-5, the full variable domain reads KAGVTQTPRYLIKTRGQQVTLSCSPISGHRSVSWYQQTPGQGLQFLFEYFSETQRNKGNFPGRFSGRQFSNSRSEMNVSTLELGDSALYLCASSFSGTSGETQYFGPGTRLLVL.

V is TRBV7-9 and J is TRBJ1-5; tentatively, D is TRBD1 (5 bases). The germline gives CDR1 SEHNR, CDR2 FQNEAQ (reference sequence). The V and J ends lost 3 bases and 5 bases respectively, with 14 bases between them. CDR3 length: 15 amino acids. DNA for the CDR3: TGTGCCAGCAGCTTGGGTCCTGACAGCTATCAGCCCCAGCATTTT. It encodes CASSLGPDSYQPQHF.

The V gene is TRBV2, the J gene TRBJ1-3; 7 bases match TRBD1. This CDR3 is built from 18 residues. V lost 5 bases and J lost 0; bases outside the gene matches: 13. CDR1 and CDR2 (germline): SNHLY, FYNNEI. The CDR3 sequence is CASSPGTDRLASGNTIYF. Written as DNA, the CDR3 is TGTGCCAGCAGTCCCGGGACAGATCGTTTAGCCTCTGGAAACACCATATATTTT.

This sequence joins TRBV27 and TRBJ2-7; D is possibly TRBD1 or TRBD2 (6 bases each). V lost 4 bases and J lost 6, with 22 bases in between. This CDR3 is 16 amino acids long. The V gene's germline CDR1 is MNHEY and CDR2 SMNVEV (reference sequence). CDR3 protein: CASSWGVGDIFSEQYF. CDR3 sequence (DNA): TGTGCCAGCAGTTGGGGGGTGGGGGACATCTTCTCCGAGCAGTACTTC.

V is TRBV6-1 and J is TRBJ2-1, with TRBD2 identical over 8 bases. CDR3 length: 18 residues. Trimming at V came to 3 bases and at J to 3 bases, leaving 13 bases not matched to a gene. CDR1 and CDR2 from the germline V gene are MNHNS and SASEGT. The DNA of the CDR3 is TGTGCCAGCAGTGATGCCCCTGTTAGGAGCGGGGGCTACAATGAGCAGTTCTTC. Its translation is CASSDAPVRSGGYNEQFF.

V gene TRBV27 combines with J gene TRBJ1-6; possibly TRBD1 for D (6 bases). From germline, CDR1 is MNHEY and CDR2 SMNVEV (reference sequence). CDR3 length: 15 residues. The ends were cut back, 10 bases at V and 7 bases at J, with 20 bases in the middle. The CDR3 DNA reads TGTGCCACCTCGGACACAACAGGGTGGAATTCACCCCTCCACTTT. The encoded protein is CATSDTTGWNSPLHF.

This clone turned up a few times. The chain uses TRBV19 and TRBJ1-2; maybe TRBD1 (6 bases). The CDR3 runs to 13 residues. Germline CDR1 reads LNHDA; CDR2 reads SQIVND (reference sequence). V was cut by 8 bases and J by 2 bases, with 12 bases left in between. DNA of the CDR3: TGTGCCAGTCGACAGGACGAGAACTATGGCTACACCTTC. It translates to CASRQDENYGYTF.

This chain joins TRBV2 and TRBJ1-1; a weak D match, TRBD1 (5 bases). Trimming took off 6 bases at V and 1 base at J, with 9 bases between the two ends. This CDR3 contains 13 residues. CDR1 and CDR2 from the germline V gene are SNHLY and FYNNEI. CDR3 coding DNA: TGTGCCAGCAGGTTGACAGAGAACACTGAAGCTTTCTTT. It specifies CASRLTENTEAFF.